The T cell receptor beta chain described here comes from a study of T cell responses to AZD1222 COVID-19 vaccine. The overall study: Doses given second, at about 4 or about 12 weeks, were pooled. The study's findings and limits: No day 14 peak samples; only post-peak repertoires were characterized. White British ancestry dominated among donors, who included more females, and clonal diversity was possibly underestimated. Just a handful of AZD1222 recipients tested seropositive at baseline.

Trimming shortened V by 1 base and J by 5 bases, and 9 bases separated the two germline ends. The germline V gene encodes CDR1 SGHNT and CDR2 YYREEE (reference sequence). The CDR3 has 13 amino acids. In regard to this clone: Its target is not known.

Libraries were prepared by immunoSEQ multiplex PCR; TCRdb keeps only in-frame clonotypes and omits some of them. The table has 150,000 to 200,000 clones, about nine tenths seen once. This receptor was taken from an adult in good health. The chain is built from TRBV5-4 and TRBJ1-2; no clear D gene. Source: peripheral blood, taken on day 0 of AZD1222 vaccination. CDR3 DNA: TGTGCCAGCAGCTTGAACAGTGGATATGGCTACACCTTC. Translation: CASSLNSGYGYTF.